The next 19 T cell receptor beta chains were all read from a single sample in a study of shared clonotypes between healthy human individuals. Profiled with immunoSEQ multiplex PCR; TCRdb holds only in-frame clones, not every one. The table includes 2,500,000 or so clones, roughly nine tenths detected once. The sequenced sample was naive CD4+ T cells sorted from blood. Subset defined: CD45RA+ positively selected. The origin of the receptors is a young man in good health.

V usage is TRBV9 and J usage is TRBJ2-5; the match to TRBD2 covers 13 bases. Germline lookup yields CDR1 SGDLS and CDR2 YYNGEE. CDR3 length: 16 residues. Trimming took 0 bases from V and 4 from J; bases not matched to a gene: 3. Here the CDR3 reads CASSVGRTSGGETQYF. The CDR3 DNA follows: TGTGCCAGCAGCGTAGGAAGGACTAGCGGGGGAGAGACCCAGTACTTC.

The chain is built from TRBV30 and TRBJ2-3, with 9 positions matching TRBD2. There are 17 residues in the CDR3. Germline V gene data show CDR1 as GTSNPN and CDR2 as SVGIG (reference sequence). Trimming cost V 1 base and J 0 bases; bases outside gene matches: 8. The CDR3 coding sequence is TGTGCCTGGAGTGCCCCCCGAAGCGGGAGGAGCACAGATACGCAGTATTTT. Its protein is CAWSAPRSGRSTDTQYF.

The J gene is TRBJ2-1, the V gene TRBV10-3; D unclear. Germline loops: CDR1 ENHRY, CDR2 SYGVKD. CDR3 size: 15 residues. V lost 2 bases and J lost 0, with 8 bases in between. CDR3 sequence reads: CAISETVSSYNEQFF. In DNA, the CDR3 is TGTGCCATCAGTGAGACAGTCAGCTCCTACAATGAGCAGTTCTTC.

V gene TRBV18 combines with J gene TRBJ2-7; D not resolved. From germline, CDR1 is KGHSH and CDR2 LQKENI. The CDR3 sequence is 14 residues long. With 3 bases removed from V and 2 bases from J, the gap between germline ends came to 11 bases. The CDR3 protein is CASSPPGSTYEQYF. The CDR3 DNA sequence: TGTGCCAGCTCACCCCCTGGGTCGACCTACGAGCAGTACTTC.

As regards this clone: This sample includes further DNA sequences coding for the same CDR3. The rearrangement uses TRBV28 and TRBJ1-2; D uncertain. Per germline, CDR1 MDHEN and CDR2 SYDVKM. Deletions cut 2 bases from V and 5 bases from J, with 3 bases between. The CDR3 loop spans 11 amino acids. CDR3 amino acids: CASSLQYGYTF. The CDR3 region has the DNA TGTGCCAGCAGTTTACAATATGGCTACACCTTC.

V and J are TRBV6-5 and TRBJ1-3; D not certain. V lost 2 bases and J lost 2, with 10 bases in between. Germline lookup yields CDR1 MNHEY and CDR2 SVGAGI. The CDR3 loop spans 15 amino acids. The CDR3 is CASSYEGHPGNTIYF. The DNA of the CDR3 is TGTGCCAGCAGTTACGAGGGCCACCCTGGAAACACCATATATTTT.

CDR3 sequence reads: CASSSLLAGASLGSETQYF. CDR3 DNA sequence: TGTGCCAGCAGCTCCTTACTAGCGGGGGCCTCTCTGGGGAGTGAGACCCAGTACTTC. The chain carries TRBV7-8 and TRBJ2-5, with 11 bases identical to TRBD2. Germline lookup yields CDR1 SGHVS and CDR2 FQNEAQ. The V segment lost 4 bases and the J segment 5 bases; nucleotides outside the gene matches: 18. CDR3 length: 19 residues.

The CDR3 sequence is CAWIGTSGASYEQYF. The CDR3 DNA sequence: TGTGCCTGGATAGGGACTAGCGGAGCCTCCTACGAGCAGTACTTC. V and J are TRBV30 and TRBJ2-5; 11 positions match TRBD2. The tail of the sequence fits TRBJ2-7 better, so the J call may be wrong. CDR3 size: 15 residues. The germline V gene has CDR1 GTSNPN and CDR2 SVGIG (reference sequence).

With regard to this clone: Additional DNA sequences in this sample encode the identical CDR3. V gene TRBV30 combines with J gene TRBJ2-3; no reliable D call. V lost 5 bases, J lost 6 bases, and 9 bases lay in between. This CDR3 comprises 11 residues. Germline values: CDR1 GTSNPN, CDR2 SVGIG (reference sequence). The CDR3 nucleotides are TGTGCCTGGGGAGCGACGGATACGCAGTATTTT. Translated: CAWGATDTQYF.

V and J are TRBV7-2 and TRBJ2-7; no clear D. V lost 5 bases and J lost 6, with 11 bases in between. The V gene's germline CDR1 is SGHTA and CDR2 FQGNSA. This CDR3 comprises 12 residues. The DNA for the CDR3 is TGTGCCAGCAGCCGCCCAATGGGCGAGCAGTACTTC. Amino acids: CASSRPMGEQYF.

The CDR3 loop reads CASSFQGLAGAYEQYF. As DNA, the CDR3 is TGCGCCAGCAGCTTCCAGGGACTAGCGGGGGCCTACGAGCAGTACTTC. This rearrangement joins TRBV5-1 to TRBJ2-7; the match to TRBD2 covers 14 bases. CDR1 and CDR2 (germline): SGHRS, YFSETQ. This CDR3 region has 16 residues. J lost 2 bases, V lost 2 bases, and 3 bases had no gene match.

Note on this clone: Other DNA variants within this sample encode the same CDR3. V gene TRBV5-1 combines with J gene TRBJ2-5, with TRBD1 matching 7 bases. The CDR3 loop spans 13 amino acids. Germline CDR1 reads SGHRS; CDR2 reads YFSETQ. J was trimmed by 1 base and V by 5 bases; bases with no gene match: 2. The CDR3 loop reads CASRRTGQETQYF. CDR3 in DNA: TGCGCCAGCAGGAGGACAGGCCAAGAGACCCAGTACTTC.

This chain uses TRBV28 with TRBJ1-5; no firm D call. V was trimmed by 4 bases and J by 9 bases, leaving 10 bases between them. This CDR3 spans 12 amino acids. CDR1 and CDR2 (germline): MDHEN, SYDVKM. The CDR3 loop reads CASSSGPGPQHF. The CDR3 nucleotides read TGTGCCAGCAGTTCCGGTCCAGGGCCCCAGCATTTT.

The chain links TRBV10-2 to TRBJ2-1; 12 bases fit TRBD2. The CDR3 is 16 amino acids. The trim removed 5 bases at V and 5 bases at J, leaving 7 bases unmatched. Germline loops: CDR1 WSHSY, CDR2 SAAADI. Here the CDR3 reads CASSPYPSGGDNEQFF. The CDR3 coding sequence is TGCGCCAGCAGTCCTTACCCTAGCGGGGGGGACAATGAGCAGTTCTTC.

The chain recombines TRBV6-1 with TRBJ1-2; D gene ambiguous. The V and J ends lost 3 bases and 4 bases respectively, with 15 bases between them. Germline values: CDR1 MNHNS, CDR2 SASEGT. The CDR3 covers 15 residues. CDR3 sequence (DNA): TGTGCCAGCAGTGAGGCTTGGGCAGCATTCTATGGCTACACCTTC. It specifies CASSEAWAAFYGYTF.

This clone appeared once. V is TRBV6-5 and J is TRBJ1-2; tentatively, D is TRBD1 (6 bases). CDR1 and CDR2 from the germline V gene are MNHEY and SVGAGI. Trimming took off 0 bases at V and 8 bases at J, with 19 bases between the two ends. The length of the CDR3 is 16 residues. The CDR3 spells CASSYSSGTPSGGYTF. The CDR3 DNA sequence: TGTGCCAGCAGTTACTCGAGCGGGACACCTTCTGGGGGCTACACCTTC.

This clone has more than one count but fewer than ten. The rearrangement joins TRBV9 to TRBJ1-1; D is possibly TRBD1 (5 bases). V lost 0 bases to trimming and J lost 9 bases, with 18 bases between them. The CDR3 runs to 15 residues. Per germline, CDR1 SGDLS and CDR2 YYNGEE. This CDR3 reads CASSVGFQAPDKAFF. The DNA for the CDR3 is TGTGCCAGCAGCGTAGGGTTTCAGGCCCCGGACAAAGCTTTCTTT.

CDR3 in amino acids: CASSLVGRGENEKLFF. In DNA, the CDR3 is TGTGCCAGCAGCTTGGTTGGCAGGGGGGAAAATGAAAAACTGTTTTTT. V and J are TRBV11-2 and TRBJ1-4, with 7 bases fitting TRBD1. The ends lost 3 bases at V and 5 bases at J; junction bases unmatched: 9. This CDR3 contains 16 residues. Germline-derived CDR1 and CDR2 are SGHAT and FQNNGV.

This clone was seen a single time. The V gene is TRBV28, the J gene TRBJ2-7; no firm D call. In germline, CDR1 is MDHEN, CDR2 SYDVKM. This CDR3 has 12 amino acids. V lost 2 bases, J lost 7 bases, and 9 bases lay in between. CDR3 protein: CASSLNRVEQYF. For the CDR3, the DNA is TGTGCCAGCAGTTTAAACCGAGTAGAGCAGTACTTC. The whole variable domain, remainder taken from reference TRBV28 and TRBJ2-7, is DVKVTQSSRYLVKRTGEKVFLECVQDMDHENMFWYRQDPGLGLRLIYFSYDVKMKEKGDIPEGYSVSREKKERFSLILESASTNQTSMYLCASSLNRVEQYFGPGTRLTVT.